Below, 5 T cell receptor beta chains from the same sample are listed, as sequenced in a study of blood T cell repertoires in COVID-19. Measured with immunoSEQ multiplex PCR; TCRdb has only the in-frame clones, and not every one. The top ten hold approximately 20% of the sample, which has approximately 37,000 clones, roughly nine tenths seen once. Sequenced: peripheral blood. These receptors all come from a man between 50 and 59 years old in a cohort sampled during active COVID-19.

CDR3 sequence: CASTLRQGGNVLTF. DNA of the CDR3: TGTGCCAGCACCCTACGACAGGGCGGTAACGTCCTGACTTTC. The genes are TRBV6-5 and TRBJ2-6, with TRBD1 matching over 7 bases. This CDR3 is built from 14 residues. In germline, CDR1 is MNHEY, CDR2 SVGAGI. The V gene end was trimmed by 7 bases and the J gene end by 10 bases; junction bases not matched to a gene: 10.

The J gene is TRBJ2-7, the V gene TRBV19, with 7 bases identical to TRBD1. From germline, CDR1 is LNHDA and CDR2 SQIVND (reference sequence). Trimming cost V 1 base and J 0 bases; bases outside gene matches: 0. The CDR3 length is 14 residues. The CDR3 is CASSIGQGSYEQYF. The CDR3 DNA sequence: TGTGCCAGTAGTATAGGACAGGGCTCCTACGAGCAGTACTTC.

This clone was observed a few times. CDR3 in amino acids: CASSDSTSGSNEQFF. The CDR3, as DNA: TGTGCCAGCAGTGACTCAACTAGCGGGAGCAATGAGCAGTTCTTC. The chain links TRBV6-4 to TRBJ2-1; TRBD2 matches at 11 bases. V lost 0 bases, J lost 6 bases, and 1 base stayed unmatched. Germline V lookup: CDR1 MRHNA, CDR2 SNTAGT. The length of the CDR3 is 15 residues.

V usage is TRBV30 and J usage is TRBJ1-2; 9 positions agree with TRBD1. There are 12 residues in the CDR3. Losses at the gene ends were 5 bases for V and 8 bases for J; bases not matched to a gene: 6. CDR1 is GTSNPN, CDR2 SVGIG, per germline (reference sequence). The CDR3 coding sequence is TGTGCCTGGGGGACAGGGCTTGAAGGCTACACCTTC. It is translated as CAWGTGLEGYTF.

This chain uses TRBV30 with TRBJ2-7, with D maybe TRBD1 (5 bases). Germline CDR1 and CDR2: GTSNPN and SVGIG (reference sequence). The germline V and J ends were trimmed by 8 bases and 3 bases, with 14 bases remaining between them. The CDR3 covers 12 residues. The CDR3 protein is CALSREGYEQYF. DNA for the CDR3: TGTGCCCTTTCCAGGGAAGGCTACGAGCAGTACTTC.